This T cell receptor beta chain was obtained from a study of cytomegalovirus exposure and HLA in healthy donors. General observations from the study: Many donors shared some public TCRs, even though most TCR sequences were rare. It emerged from a later analysis that several of the most significant clusters appeared to be linked to common viral pathogens. In a later analysis, V- and J-gene trimming of beta chains associated with a DCLRE1C missense variant, replicated independently.

The study ran its PCR with 60 Vbeta and 13 Jbeta primers. As originally analysed: A follow-up analysis tallied around 76 million unique TCR beta chains, roughly 11 million shared. Produced via immunoSEQ multiplex PCR; TCRdb's table is partial and in-frame only. From that table come the V and J calls and clone size; the DNA was used to work out D and trimming. The table lists 55,000 to 85,000 clones, around 82% of them singletons. As for this clone: The antigen is undetermined.

Germline CDR1 SGHTS, CDR2 YDEGEE. This CDR3 comprises 17 residues. Trimming cost V 3 bases and J 4 bases, with 21 bases left between them. This TCR was sampled from a man between 18 and 29 years old in good health and CMV-seropositive. The sample taken for sequencing was PBMCs. V usage is TRBV5-8 and J usage is TRBJ2-3, with D possibly matching TRBD2 (6 bases). CDR3 protein: CASSSPAGWGAADTQYF. The CDR3 region has the DNA TGTGCCAGCAGCTCCCCCGCGGGATGGGGAGCCGCAGATACGCAGTATTTT.